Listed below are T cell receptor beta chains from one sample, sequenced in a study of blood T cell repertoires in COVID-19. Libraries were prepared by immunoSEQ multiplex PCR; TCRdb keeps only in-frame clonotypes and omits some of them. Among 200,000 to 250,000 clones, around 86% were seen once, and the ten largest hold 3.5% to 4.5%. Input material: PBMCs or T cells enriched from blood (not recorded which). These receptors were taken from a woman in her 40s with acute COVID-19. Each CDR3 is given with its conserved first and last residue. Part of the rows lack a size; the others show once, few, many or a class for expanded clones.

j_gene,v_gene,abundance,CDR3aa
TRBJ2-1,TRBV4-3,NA,CASSQEAGGSYNEQFF
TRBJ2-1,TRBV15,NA,CATSRAGVEQFF
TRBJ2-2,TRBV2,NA,CASRTGGATGELFF
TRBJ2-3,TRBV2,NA,CASSPVTDTQYF
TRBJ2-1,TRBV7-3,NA,CASSLWLAGEVANEQFF
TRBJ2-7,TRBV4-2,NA,CASSQGIEARKEHF
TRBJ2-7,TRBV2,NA,CASRGLAGAYYEQYF
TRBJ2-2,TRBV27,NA,CASSLSGLAGGFGELFF
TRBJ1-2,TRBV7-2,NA,CASSPDGYRGYGYTF
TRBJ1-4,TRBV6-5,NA,CASRGGEKLFF
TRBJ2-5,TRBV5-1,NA,CASSGQGAKETQYF
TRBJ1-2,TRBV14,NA,CASSPRRGYGYTF
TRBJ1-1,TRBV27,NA,CASSLSLGGTEAFF
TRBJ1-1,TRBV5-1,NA,CASSSSGAVEAFF
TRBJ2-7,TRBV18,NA,CASSLARQGGNEQYF
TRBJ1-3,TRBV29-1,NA,CSVEDEDRGSLRGNTIYF
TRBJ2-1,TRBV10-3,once,CAIRPTGGGSYNEQFF
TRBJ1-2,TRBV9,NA,CASSPGTISGYTF
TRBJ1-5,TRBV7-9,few,CASSLGLNQPQHF
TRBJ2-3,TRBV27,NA,CASSHWRDRVDTQYF
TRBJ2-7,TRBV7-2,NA,CASSFGQASSYEQYF
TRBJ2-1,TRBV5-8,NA,CASEREGLSYNEQFF
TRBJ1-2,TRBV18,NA,CASSPPEESYGYTF
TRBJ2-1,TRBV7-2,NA,CASSRNRVRNEQFF
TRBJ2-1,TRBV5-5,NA,CASSDLAGGPYNEQFF
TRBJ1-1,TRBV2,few,CASSEWSGARAFF
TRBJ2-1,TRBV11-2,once,CASSIGTTAKNNEQFF
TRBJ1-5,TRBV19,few,CASSIEGQGYQPQHF
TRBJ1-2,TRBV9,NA,CASSALGNRGPSGYTF
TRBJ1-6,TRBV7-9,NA,CASSSTKISGQDNSPLHF
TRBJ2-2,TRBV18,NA,CASSPGTGGDTGELFF
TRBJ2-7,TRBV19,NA,CASRPGTGLLYEQYF
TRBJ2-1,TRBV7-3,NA,CASSFLARGVNNEQFF
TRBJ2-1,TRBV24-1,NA,CATSEAGTGGNEQFF
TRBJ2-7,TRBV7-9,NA,CASSSGGGVEQYF
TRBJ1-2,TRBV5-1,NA,CASSLDRGYGYTF
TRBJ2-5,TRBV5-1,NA,CASSQGHAQETQYF
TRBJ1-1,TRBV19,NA,CASSIDRRGNTEAFF
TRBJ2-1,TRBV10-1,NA,CASSESRAGRNEQFF
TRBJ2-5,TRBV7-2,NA,CASSLGGRVQETQYF
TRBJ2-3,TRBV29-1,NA,CSVALSLAGGTDTQYF
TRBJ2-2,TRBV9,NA,CASSAGTSGELFF
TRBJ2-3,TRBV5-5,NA,CASSLGSGTSTDTQYF
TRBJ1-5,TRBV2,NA,CASRTGGNQPQHF
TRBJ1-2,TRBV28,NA,CASSSGGTGAFGYTF
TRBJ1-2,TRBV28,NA,CASSTGYSNYGYTF
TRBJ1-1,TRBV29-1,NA,CSVERQGVNTEAFF
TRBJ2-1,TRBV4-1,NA,CASSPLQGALSEQFF
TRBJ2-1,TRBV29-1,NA,CSVELAASYNEQFF
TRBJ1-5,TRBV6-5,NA,CASSYGAASNQPQHF